These T cell receptor beta chains were read from a single sample in a study of cytomegalovirus exposure and HLA in healthy donors. The protocol was immunoSEQ multiplex PCR, while the TCRdb copy is restricted to in-frame clones and leaves out a portion. The table includes under 200,000 clones, roughly four fifths detected once. The sample was PBMCs. Receptors were obtained from a woman between 18 and 29 years old in good health and CMV-seronegative. The CDR3 runs from the conserved cysteine through the conserved F or W. A D gene is named only where the DNA matches it firmly. Size is stated for part of the rows, as once, few or many counts, or as a class when the clone is expanded.

CDR3 protein: CASSWGAGNNGQFF; CDR3 DNA: TGTGCCAGCAGCTGGGGAGCGGGTAACAATGGGCAGTTCTTC; clone size: .; D gene: .; J gene: TRBJ2-1; V gene: TRBV5-6
CDR3 protein: CASSVTGVGEQYF; CDR3 DNA: TGTGCCAGCAGCGTTACAGGGGTGGGGGAGCAGTACTTC; clone size: .; D gene: TRBD1; J gene: TRBJ2-7; V gene: TRBV9
CDR3 protein: CASSLVGTSGSNEQFF; CDR3 DNA: TGTGCCAGCAGCTTAGTTGGGACTAGCGGGAGCAATGAGCAGTTCTTC; clone size: .; D gene: TRBD2; J gene: TRBJ2-1; V gene: TRBV11-3
CDR3 protein: CASSLQGFTDTQYF; CDR3 DNA: TGTGCCAGCAGCTTACAGGGATTCACAGATACGCAGTATTTT; clone size: .; D gene: .; J gene: TRBJ2-3; V gene: TRBV7-8
CDR3 protein: CASSLDSFGLAGRLTQYF; CDR3 DNA: TGTGCCAGCAGCTTAGATTCCTTCGGACTAGCGGGGCGTTTGACGCAGTATTTT; clone size: .; D gene: TRBD2; J gene: TRBJ2-3; V gene: TRBV7-2
CDR3 protein: CASSWAPGSANYGYTF; CDR3 DNA: TGTGCCAGCAGTTGGGCGCCTGGATCGGCTAACTATGGCTACACCTTC; clone size: .; D gene: .; J gene: TRBJ1-2; V gene: TRBV6-5
CDR3 protein: CASSPGTPYGYTF; CDR3 DNA: TGTGCCAGCAGTCCCGGGACACCCTATGGCTACACCTTC; clone size: .; D gene: .; J gene: TRBJ1-2; V gene: TRBV28
CDR3 protein: CASSPQPGNTRTQYF; CDR3 DNA: TGTGCCAGCAGCCCGCAACCGGGGAACACAAGGACCCAGTACTTC; clone size: .; D gene: .; J gene: TRBJ2-5; V gene: TRBV7-8
CDR3 protein: CASSQGAGSSNQPQHF; CDR3 DNA: TGTGCCAGCAGCCAGGGGGCAGGGTCGAGCAATCAGCCCCAGCATTTT; clone size: .; D gene: .; J gene: TRBJ1-5; V gene: TRBV4-2
CDR3 protein: CASGGGGRGEDQPQHF; CDR3 DNA: TGTGCCAGCGGAGGTGGGGGCCGGGGAGAAGATCAGCCCCAGCATTTT; clone size: few; D gene: .; J gene: TRBJ1-5; V gene: TRBV2
CDR3 protein: CASSPTRQGGTGELFF; CDR3 DNA: TGTGCCAGCAGCCCTACCCGACAGGGGGGCACCGGGGAGCTGTTTTTT; clone size: .; D gene: TRBD1; J gene: TRBJ2-2; V gene: TRBV5-6
CDR3 protein: CASTIPGQGSGNTIYF; CDR3 DNA: TGTGCCAGCACGATACCAGGACAGGGCTCTGGAAACACCATATATTTT; clone size: .; D gene: TRBD1; J gene: TRBJ1-3; V gene: TRBV7-9
CDR3 protein: CASTVRRAQEVEQFF; CDR3 DNA: TGTGCCAGCACGGTGAGGCGGGCCCAGGAGGTTGAGCAGTTCTTC; clone size: .; D gene: .; J gene: TRBJ2-1; V gene: TRBV2
CDR3 protein: CASSLEGDYEQYF; CDR3 DNA: TGTGCCAGCAGTTTAGAAGGGGACTACGAGCAGTACTTC; clone size: .; D gene: .; J gene: TRBJ2-7; V gene: TRBV27
CDR3 protein: CASRQAGVDETQYF; CDR3 DNA: TGTGCCAGCAGGCAAGCGGGAGTGGATGAGACCCAGTACTTC; clone size: many; D gene: TRBD2; J gene: TRBJ2-5; V gene: TRBV7-7
CDR3 protein: CASGTGGTESYEQYF; CDR3 DNA: TGTGCCAGCGGTACGGGGGGGACAGAGTCCTACGAGCAGTACTTC; clone size: few; D gene: .; J gene: TRBJ2-7; V gene: TRBV6-5
CDR3 protein: CASSSPDRWAFF; CDR3 DNA: TGTGCCAGCAGCTCTCCGGACAGATGGGCTTTCTTT; clone size: .; D gene: .; J gene: TRBJ1-1; V gene: TRBV11-2
CDR3 protein: CASSLVAFEQYF; CDR3 DNA: TGCGCCAGCAGCTTGGTAGCGTTCGAGCAGTACTTC; clone size: .; D gene: .; J gene: TRBJ2-7; V gene: TRBV5-1
CDR3 protein: CAWSPLAGGREYF; CDR3 DNA: TGTGCCTGGAGCCCACTAGCGGGGGGGAGGGAGTACTTC; clone size: .; D gene: TRBD2; J gene: TRBJ2-7; V gene: TRBV30
CDR3 protein: CASSLGLAGAVVTEQFF; CDR3 DNA: TGTGCCAGCAGCCTGGGACTAGCGGGAGCCGTGGTCACTGAGCAGTTCTTC; clone size: .; D gene: TRBD2; J gene: TRBJ2-1; V gene: TRBV5-6
CDR3 protein: CASSEANREWFEQFF; CDR3 DNA: TGTGCCAGCAGTGAGGCCAACAGGGAATGGTTCGAGCAGTTCTTC; clone size: .; D gene: .; J gene: TRBJ2-1; V gene: TRBV6-1
CDR3 protein: CASSQDTTPYSGNTIYF; CDR3 DNA: TGCGCCAGCAGCCAAGATACTACACCTTACTCTGGAAACACCATATATTTT; clone size: .; D gene: .; J gene: TRBJ1-3; V gene: TRBV4-3
CDR3 protein: CASSIAAGVYNEQFF; CDR3 DNA: TGTGCCAGTAGTATAGCTGCAGGGGTCTACAATGAGCAGTTCTTC; clone size: .; D gene: .; J gene: TRBJ2-1; V gene: TRBV19
CDR3 protein: CASSSAGVISYEQYF; CDR3 DNA: TGTGCCAGCAGTTCCGCGGGAGTTATCTCCTACGAGCAGTACTTC; clone size: few; D gene: TRBD2; J gene: TRBJ2-7; V gene: TRBV7-2
CDR3 protein: CASSGGGGGYTF; CDR3 DNA: TGTGCCAGCAGTGGGGGAGGTGGTGGCTACACCTTC; clone size: .; D gene: .; J gene: TRBJ1-2; V gene: TRBV25-1
CDR3 protein: CASSPNVGQANQNTEAFF; CDR3 DNA: TGTGCCAGCTCACCAAACGTGGGACAGGCAAACCAGAACACTGAAGCTTTCTTT; clone size: .; D gene: TRBD1; J gene: TRBJ1-1; V gene: TRBV18
CDR3 protein: CASSLSGQASYEQYF; CDR3 DNA: TGTGCCAGCAGTTTATCAGGACAGGCCTCCTACGAGCAGTACTTC; clone size: once; D gene: TRBD1; J gene: TRBJ2-7; V gene: TRBV27
CDR3 protein: CASSIDPPGQGRGSGANVLTF; CDR3 DNA: TGTGCCAGTAGTATAGATCCCCCCGGACAGGGAAGGGGCTCTGGGGCCAACGTCCTGACTTTC; clone size: .; D gene: TRBD1; J gene: TRBJ2-6; V gene: TRBV19
CDR3 protein: CASSGTTSAGIQYF; CDR3 DNA: TGTGCCAGCAGTGGCACCACTAGCGCGGGCATTCAGTACTTC; clone size: .; D gene: TRBD2; J gene: TRBJ2-4; V gene: TRBV6-5
CDR3 protein: CASNYRPATNEKLFF; CDR3 DNA: TGTGCCAGTAATTACAGACCTGCAACTAATGAAAAACTGTTTTTT; clone size: .; D gene: .; J gene: TRBJ1-4; V gene: TRBV19
CDR3 protein: CASSLLAGEETQYF; CDR3 DNA: TGTGCCAGCAGCTTACTAGCGGGGGAAGAGACCCAGTACTTC; clone size: few; D gene: TRBD2; J gene: TRBJ2-5; V gene: TRBV5-6
CDR3 protein: CASTAGETGAYNEQFF; CDR3 DNA: TGTGCCAGCACCGCCGGGGAGACAGGGGCCTACAATGAGCAGTTCTTC; clone size: .; D gene: TRBD1; J gene: TRBJ2-1; V gene: TRBV5-4
CDR3 protein: CAWSVGTGVNEQYF; CDR3 DNA: TGTGCCTGGAGTGTGGGGACAGGGGTGAACGAGCAGTACTTC; clone size: .; D gene: TRBD1; J gene: TRBJ2-7; V gene: TRBV30
CDR3 protein: CASSLVTEREAFF; CDR3 DNA: TGTGCCAGCAGCTTAGTGACGGAGAGGGAAGCTTTCTTT; clone size: .; D gene: .; J gene: TRBJ1-1; V gene: TRBV7-9
CDR3 protein: CASRTQGRDTEAFF; CDR3 DNA: TGTGCCAGCAGAACCCAGGGGAGAGACACTGAAGCTTTCTTT; clone size: few; D gene: .; J gene: TRBJ1-1; V gene: TRBV2
CDR3 protein: CASSVPTGDGTEAFF; CDR3 DNA: TGTGCCAGCAGCGTACCGACGGGGGACGGCACTGAAGCTTTCTTT; clone size: .; D gene: .; J gene: TRBJ1-1; V gene: TRBV9
CDR3 protein: CASSSTVTSPLHF; CDR3 DNA: TGTGCCAGCAGCTCGACAGTAACTTCACCCCTCCACTTT; clone size: .; D gene: .; J gene: TRBJ1-6; V gene: TRBV7-9
CDR3 protein: CASSLGPLAGGLSSYEQYF; CDR3 DNA: TGTGCCAGCAGCTTGGGTCCCCTAGCGGGAGGCCTCAGCTCCTACGAGCAGTACTTC; clone size: .; D gene: TRBD2; J gene: TRBJ2-7; V gene: TRBV5-5
CDR3 protein: CASTQQGSGQPQHF; CDR3 DNA: TGTGCCAGCACCCAGCAGGGGTCGGGTCAGCCCCAGCATTTT; clone size: .; D gene: .; J gene: TRBJ1-5; V gene: TRBV6-1
CDR3 protein: CASGVGTALSTDTQYF; CDR3 DNA: TGTGCCAGCGGTGTTGGGACTGCTCTGAGCACAGATACGCAGTATTTT; clone size: .; D gene: .; J gene: TRBJ2-3; V gene: TRBV25-1
CDR3 protein: CASSLGLAGGPWETQYF; CDR3 DNA: TGCGCCAGCAGCTTGGGACTAGCGGGAGGGCCATGGGAGACCCAGTACTTC; clone size: .; D gene: TRBD2; J gene: TRBJ2-5; V gene: TRBV5-1
CDR3 protein: CASSWSYTQETQYF; CDR3 DNA: TGTGCCAGCAGCTGGTCTTACACCCAAGAGACCCAGTACTTC; clone size: once; D gene: .; J gene: TRBJ2-5; V gene: TRBV7-9
CDR3 protein: CASSVLAAATDTQYF; CDR3 DNA: TGTGCCAGCAGCGTACTAGCGGCGGCCACAGATACGCAGTATTTT; clone size: .; D gene: TRBD2; J gene: TRBJ2-3; V gene: TRBV7-8
CDR3 protein: CASSAGSGTTGELFF; CDR3 DNA: TGTGCCAGCAGCGCAGGTAGCGGGACCACCGGGGAGCTGTTTTTT; clone size: .; D gene: TRBD2; J gene: TRBJ2-2; V gene: TRBV6-5
CDR3 protein: CASSLLLAGAAIKFF; CDR3 DNA: TGTGCCAGCAGTTTACTACTAGCGGGAGCTGCGATTAAGTTCTTC; clone size: once; D gene: TRBD2; J gene: TRBJ2-1; V gene: TRBV27
CDR3 protein: CASSLSFGEQGHEQYF; CDR3 DNA: TGTGCCAGCAGCTTGAGTTTCGGTGAACAGGGCCACGAGCAGTACTTC; clone size: .; D gene: .; J gene: TRBJ2-7; V gene: TRBV11-2
CDR3 protein: CASSVMAGEQYF; CDR3 DNA: TGTGCCAGCAGCGTAATGGCGGGGGAGCAGTACTTC; clone size: .; D gene: .; J gene: TRBJ2-7; V gene: TRBV9
CDR3 protein: CASSYSDAGSYNEQFF; CDR3 DNA: TGTGCCAGCAGTTACTCTGATGCGGGCTCCTACAATGAGCAGTTCTTC; clone size: .; D gene: .; J gene: TRBJ2-1; V gene: TRBV6-5
CDR3 protein: CASSGPPPGRNEQFF; CDR3 DNA: TGTGCCAGCAGTGGCCCCCCGCCTGGGAGGAATGAGCAGTTCTTC; clone size: .; D gene: .; J gene: TRBJ2-1; V gene: TRBV6-5
CDR3 protein: CASSVDRGNYGYTF; CDR3 DNA: TGTGCCAGCAGCGTGGACAGGGGCAACTATGGCTACACCTTC; clone size: .; D gene: TRBD1; J gene: TRBJ1-2; V gene: TRBV9
CDR3 protein: CASSPRLSGSSYEQYF; CDR3 DNA: TGCGCCAGCAGCCCTCGTCTTAGCGGGAGCTCCTACGAGCAGTACTTC; clone size: .; D gene: TRBD2; J gene: TRBJ2-7; V gene: TRBV4-3
CDR3 protein: CASSYSGLGGTEAFF; CDR3 DNA: TGTGCCAGCAGTTACTCGGGTCTCGGGGGCACTGAAGCTTTCTTT; clone size: few; D gene: .; J gene: TRBJ1-1; V gene: TRBV6-5
CDR3 protein: CASSQDQAYNEKLFF; CDR3 DNA: TGCGCCAGCAGCCAAGATCAGGCGTATAATGAAAAACTGTTTTTT; clone size: .; D gene: .; J gene: TRBJ1-4; V gene: TRBV4-1
CDR3 protein: CAWSVSGVNGYTF; CDR3 DNA: TGTGCCTGGAGTGTATCGGGTGTCAATGGCTACACCTTC; clone size: .; D gene: .; J gene: TRBJ1-2; V gene: TRBV30
CDR3 protein: CASWSVYNEQFF; CDR3 DNA: TGTGCCAGCTGGTCGGTCTACAATGAGCAGTTCTTC; clone size: few; D gene: .; J gene: TRBJ2-1; V gene: TRBV6-5
CDR3 protein: CASSFGTSGRTLSDTQYF; CDR3 DNA: TGTGCCAGCAGCTTCGGGACTAGCGGGAGAACCCTATCAGATACGCAGTATTTT; clone size: once; D gene: TRBD2; J gene: TRBJ2-3; V gene: TRBV9
CDR3 protein: CASSLDQALAKNIQYF; CDR3 DNA: TGTGCCAGCAGCTTAGACCAGGCCCTAGCCAAAAACATTCAGTACTTC; clone size: .; D gene: .; J gene: TRBJ2-4; V gene: TRBV7-2
CDR3 protein: CASSRPRETQYF; CDR3 DNA: TGTGCCAGCAGTCGCCCCAGGGAGACCCAGTACTTC; clone size: .; D gene: .; J gene: TRBJ2-5; V gene: TRBV6-5